The clone carrying this T cell receptor beta chain has only a few counts. A universal primer binding site was introduced by template switching. The final cDNA contained unique molecular identifiers. MiXCR, applied by TCRdb to the 5' RACE reads, yields one record per CDR3 protein. The data show roughly 250,000 distinct CDR3 sequences, 6.5% to 9% seen once. The sample belongs to a study of identical twins. Germline values: CDR1 LNHNV, CDR2 YYDKDF (reference sequence). The germline V and J ends were trimmed by 1 base and 0 bases, with 10 bases remaining between them. The CDR3 is made up of 16 amino acids. In addition, the sample was reused for a study of yellow fever vaccine responses in identical twins.

The sequence derives from a woman younger than 35 in good health. The V call is TRBV15, the J call TRBJ2-1, with D uncertain. Sequencing was done on a sample of CD8+ T cells sorted from blood. The CDR3 spells CATSRVSSSSYNEQFF. In DNA form, the CDR3 reads TGTGCCACCAGCAGAGTCAGTTCTAGCTCCTACAATGAGCAGTTCTTC.